These 11 T cell receptor beta chains came from one sample sequenced in a study of CD8 T cells in Susac syndrome. Random hexamers were used to reverse transcribe roughly 0.5 to 1 ug of RNA. TCRdb re-derived calls from the immunoSEQ multiplex PCR reads in MiXCR, one entry per CDR3 protein. The sample holds about 210,000 distinct CDR3 sequences, about 96% seen once. Sequencing was performed on CD4+ T cells from PBMCs. Receptors originate from a human donor with multiple sclerosis.

The rearrangement joins TRBV29-1 to TRBJ1-1; unclear D gene. In germline, CDR1 is SQVTM, CDR2 ANQGSEA. CDR3 length: 11 amino acids. The V end lost 7 bases, the J end lost 1 base, and 7 bases lay between the germline ends. This CDR3 is CSASQNTEAFF. The CDR3 region has the DNA TGCAGCGCTAGTCAGAACACTGAAGCTTTCTTT.

The chain uses TRBV27 and TRBJ2-7, with TRBD2 matching 10 bases. Trimming took 6 bases from V and 0 from J; bases not matched to a gene: 14. Germline V gives CDR1 MNHEY, CDR2 SMNVEV (reference sequence). The CDR3 has 18 amino acids. CDR3 DNA: TGTGCCAGCAGACGGTTTCTAGCGGGAGAATCGGGCTCCTACGAGCAGTACTTC. Translated, it gives CASRRFLAGESGSYEQYF.

The chain uses TRBV29-1 and TRBJ2-3; 7 bases match TRBD2. The CDR3 covers 14 residues. With 5 bases clipped from V and 0 bases from J, the junction kept 5 bases outside the gene matches. The germline V gene has CDR1 SQVTM and CDR2 ANQGSEA. CDR3 protein: CSVFGGESTDTQYF. The CDR3 DNA reads TGCAGCGTTTTTGGGGGGGAGAGCACAGATACGCAGTATTTT.

CDR3 in amino acids: CASSPPSSGRNIQYF. The CDR3 nucleotides read TGTGCCAGCAGTCCACCATCTAGCGGGAGAAACATTCAGTACTTC. The chain joins TRBV12-3 or TRBV12-4 to TRBJ2-4; 10 bases are a match to TRBD2. This CDR3 region has 15 residues. V was clipped by 5 bases and J by 6 bases; unmatched bases: 7.

This chain links TRBV2 with TRBJ1-1, with TRBD1 as a possible D gene (6 bases). Per the germline V gene, CDR1 is SNHLY and CDR2 is FYNNEI. The CDR3 covers 14 residues. Deletions cut 8 bases from V and 4 bases from J, with 17 bases between. CDR3 sequence: CASLSTGLATEAFF. In nucleotides, the CDR3 is TGTGCCAGCCTTTCTACAGGGTTGGCCACTGAAGCTTTCTTT.

The chain carries TRBV28 and TRBJ2-3; D might be TRBD2 (6 bases). Trimming cost V 9 bases and J 3 bases, with 13 bases left between them. This CDR3 spans 13 amino acids. Per germline, CDR1 MDHEN and CDR2 SYDVKM. The CDR3, as DNA: TGTGCCAGTACTAGCCTCGGTACAGATACGCAGTATTTT. Translation: CASTSLGTDTQYF.

The chain uses TRBV19 and TRBJ2-7; TRBD1 matches 11 bases. The CDR3 sequence is 14 residues long. With V trimmed by 5 bases and J by 9 bases, 9 bases remained unmatched. From germline, CDR1 is LNHDA and CDR2 SQIVND (reference sequence). In DNA form, the CDR3 reads TGTGCCAGTAGTCCAGGACAGGGGGCGATCGGGCAGTACTTC. Its translation: CASSPGQGAIGQYF.

V usage is TRBV12-5 and J usage is TRBJ1-5; TRBD1 might be the D (6 bases). The CDR3 extends over 14 amino acids. V dropped 5 bases and J dropped 6 bases, with 14 bases sitting between them. Germline-derived CDR1 and CDR2 are LGHNT and FRNRAP. The CDR3 coding sequence is TGTGCTAGTGGTCTCAACAGGGCTAGTCAGCCCCAGCATTTT. Translation: CASGLNRASQPQHF.

This chain uses TRBV15 with TRBJ2-7, with 8 bases matching TRBD1. Germline CDR1 LNHNV, CDR2 YYDKDF (reference sequence). The CDR3 totals 14 residues. J was trimmed by 4 bases and V by 5 bases; bases with no gene match: 7. The CDR3 bases are TGTGCCACCAGCCCACGGACAGGGATGTACGAGCAGTACTTC. Its translation is CATSPRTGMYEQYF.

This sequence joins TRBV7-8 and TRBJ1-5; TRBD1 might be the D (6 bases). V dropped 3 bases and J dropped 4 bases, with 10 bases sitting between them. Per the germline V gene, CDR1 is SGHVS and CDR2 is FQNEAQ. This CDR3 comprises 14 residues. The CDR3 is CASSLRGPNQPQHF. CDR3 bases: TGTGCCAGCAGCTTGCGGGGGCCGAATCAGCCCCAGCATTTT.

V and J are TRBV28 and TRBJ2-5; no clear D gene. The CDR3 length is 14 residues. V lost 8 bases and J 5 bases, leaving 18 bases between the germline ends. Germline loops: CDR1 MDHEN, CDR2 SYDVKM. The CDR3: CASRSPGRRETQYF. CDR3 nucleotide sequence: TGTGCCAGCCGTTCACCGGGCCGCAGGGAGACCCAGTACTTC.